This T cell receptor (beta chain) was obtained from a study of Tregs in tolerant kidney transplant recipients. Concerning this clone itself: Its specificity is unknown. The read finishes 3 residues shy of the CDR3 end, and the germline J gene is used to complete it.

Produced via immunoSEQ multiplex PCR; TCRdb's table is partial and in-frame only. This sample's clone table lists 14,000 or so clones. The nonmyeloablative bone marrow transplants came from related graft donors, with transient mixed chimerism. Trimming left V 5 bases short and J 5 bases short, with 9 bases between. Germline V lookup: CDR1 SEHNR, CDR2 FQNEAQ (reference sequence). The CDR3 consists of 13 residues. Study conclusions and caveats: In tolerant patients, donor-specific Tregs outgrew total Tregs, suggesting antigen-driven expansion. For some patients, primers changed over time, blocking nucleotide-level comparison.

The V call is TRBV7-9, the J call TRBJ1-4; TRBD1 is a possible D gene (5 bases). The sequences come from CD8+ T cells from blood (PBMCs), collected 6 months after the transplant. The source of this sequence is a human patient who received a combined kidney and bone marrow transplant. The graft donor may have given rise to some T cells. CDR3 loop: CASSPPGNEKLFF. The DNA read from the CDR3 is TGTGCCAGCAGCCCCCCAGGGAATGAAAAA.